This T cell receptor (beta chain) was obtained from a study of blood T cell repertoires in COVID-19. Sequenced by immunoSEQ multiplex PCR; TCRdb stores in-frame clones only, minus some. The sample includes tens of thousands of clones, roughly 89% of them seen just once. The CDR3 is 19 amino acids. Germline V gene sequence: CDR1 LGHNA, CDR2 YSLEER. Losses at the gene ends were 4 bases for V and 5 bases for J; bases not matched to a gene: 16. This sequence was found in a man aged 55 to 70 with active COVID-19. The rearrangement uses TRBV4-3 and TRBJ2-3; 12 nucleotides agree with TRBD1. Sequencing was done on a sample of peripheral blood. CDR3 bases: TGCGCCAGCAGCCCTGGACCCATTGTCAGGGACAGGGGGCTAGATACGCAGTATTTT. Its translation: CASSPGPIVRDRGLDTQYF.